A selection of T cell receptor beta chains follows, all from one sample in a study of shared clonotypes between healthy human individuals. Here immunoSEQ multiplex PCR was the method, and the copy in TCRdb shows in-frame clones only, minus some. The sample records hundreds of thousands of clones, around 97% being singletons. The sequencing sample was made of naive CD4+ T cells sorted from blood. The receptors shown here come from a woman between 25 and 40 years old in good health. Each CDR3 is given with its conserved first and last residue. The order of the fields is V gene, J gene, CDR3 protein.

v_call: TRBV19
j_call: TRBJ1-1
cdr3_aa: CASSMFMNTEAFF

v_call: TRBV6-6
j_call: TRBJ2-7
cdr3_aa: CASSLGRPTYEQYF

v_call: TRBV19
j_call: TRBJ1-5
cdr3_aa: CASSIGSAGNQPQHF

v_call: TRBV5-1
j_call: TRBJ1-3
cdr3_aa: CASSPSTGRRAGNTIYF

v_call: TRBV18
j_call: TRBJ2-4
cdr3_aa: CASSKIQGLAKNIQYF

v_call: TRBV7-2
j_call: TRBJ2-7
cdr3_aa: CASSFEGTSGTYEQYF

v_call: TRBV9
j_call: TRBJ2-1
cdr3_aa: CASSAGGLAGYRSSYNEQFF

v_call: TRBV7-3
j_call: TRBJ2-2
cdr3_aa: CASSPRDTNTGELFF

v_call: TRBV5-4
j_call: TRBJ2-7
cdr3_aa: CASSLPVGGSSYEQYF

v_call: TRBV5-1
j_call: TRBJ2-1
cdr3_aa: CASRGKGGSYNEQFF

v_call: TRBV28
j_call: TRBJ1-1
cdr3_aa: CASSLLSTEAFF